This T cell receptor beta chain was observed in a study of cytotoxic CD8 clonotypes in ibrutinib-treated CLL. Study information: The authors obtained response samples at a median of about 13 months of treatment, range 6 to 36.

Only in-frame clones appear in the TCRdb table, and some are missing; sequencing was by immunoSEQ multiplex PCR. The sample records 35,000 to 40,000 clones, 70% to 75% being singletons. The clonotype was recovered from a human donor with chronic lymphocytic leukemia. Sequencing was performed on PBMCs, taken at disease progression, from a patient treated with ibrutinib.

The CDR3 region is CSASDDTEAFF. CDR3 DNA sequence: TGCAGTGCTAGTGACGACACTGAAGCTTTCTTT. This sequence joins TRBV20-1 and TRBJ1-1; D is unclear. CDR1 is DFQATT, CDR2 SNEGSKA, per germline (reference sequence). The CDR3 contains 11 residues. The germline V and J ends were trimmed by 3 bases and 3 bases, with 5 bases remaining between them.